The T cell receptor beta chain described here comes from a study of shared clonotypes between healthy human individuals (dated by TCRdb to between 2020 and 2021). A note on the overall study: Three men and two women, aged 18 to 49 years, made up the cohort. For each donor, CD4 naive and CD4 memory were each given three plates, CD8 naive was given two plates, and CD8 memory was given one plate. The study deeply sequenced blood TCR repertoires of five healthy adults to estimate repertoire size and the extent of clonotype sharing between individuals. To increase sequencing depth and limit assay-specific biases, different laboratories used diverse techniques to prepare libraries and sequence TCR repertoires. Leukapheresis yielded between about 0.9 and 9 billion PBMCs per donor. What the authors observed across the whole study: The small number of donors limited the genetic and exposure-history diversity represented. When a few donors were compared, the shared fraction of clonotypes was around 5% for naive CD4, approximately 3.3% for naive CD8, more than 2% for memory CD4, and 0.4% for memory CD8. Rarefaction of sorted-subset datasets indicated incomplete sequencing despite the large sequencing depth. Sampling was restricted to blood, and TCR repertoires in tissue are likely to differ from TCR repertoires in blood. Estimated clonotype richness was generally larger for naive than for memory subsets. Clonotypes shared by all four sorted-subset donors showed higher generation probabilities than non-shared clonotypes. Based on pairwise subsampling, the degree of clonotype sharing among donors was expected to be affected by sequencing depth.

Trimming removed 5 bases from V and 5 bases from J, leaving 15 bases between the germline ends. Inclusive of the bounding cysteine and phenylalanine, the CDR3 is 14 residues long. CDR3 DNA is the only sequence kept; it has 42 bases, read in frame from the first base. CDR1 SGHAT and CDR2 FQNNGV are derived from the germline V gene. The donors were healthy, HIV-negative adults who had no recently reported acute infections or vaccinations. Only Caucasian adults living in Nashville, Tennessee, USA were represented among the donors. CD4+ T cells were enriched by magnetic negative selection, after which naive cells were positively selected on CD45RA and the negative fraction was taken as the memory subset. After blood collection by leukapheresis, PBMCs were isolated using Ficoll-Histopaque density gradient centrifugation and then cryopreserved in the vapor phase of liquid nitrogen. Analytical flow cytometry was used to check the purity and quantity of each magnetically sorted T cell population. Each sorted fraction had its genomic DNA isolated and then quantified by UV absorbance on a Nanodrop 2000c.

Concerning this clone itself: Its antigen specificity is not known. The input lacks base qualities; no much larger clone sits a single base away.

Using the deep immunoSEQ assay, multiplex PCR amplified TCR CDR3 regions from genomic DNA. Genomic DNA extracted from each cell subset was distributed evenly over all wells of several immunoSEQ 96-well plates, and each plate served as one replicate. For sorted subsets, around 200 ng genomic DNA, equal to about 30,000 T cell genomes, was loaded into each replicate PCR. Purified libraries were measured with a Qubit 3.0 fluorometer, size-checked on a Bioanalyzer 2100, and measured again with the KAPA Library Quantification kit. A separate single-read 150-cycle Illumina NextSeq 550 flow cell was used to sequence each immunoSEQ 96-well plate. As for how the authors treated the data: The immunoSEQ output contained only junctional sequences without quality scores, so filtering could not match that applied to full-length reads. To assign V/J genes and CDR3, sequences were annotated using PyIR, a Python wrapper for IgBLAST v1.9, with IMGT germline references. Reads were filtered out if the reads had weak V/J assignments (E-value above 1e-6), no CDR3, stop codons, out-of-frame junctions, or ambiguous translated residues. V3J clonotypes were defined as sequences sharing an identical inferred V gene, J gene, and CDR3 amino acid sequence. The percentage overlap between two repertoires was calculated by dividing the number of shared unique clonotypes by the size of the smaller repertoire. Three approaches were used to assess repertoire richness: RTK rarefaction, the Chao1 estimator, and Recon v2.1 estimates of unobserved clonotypes. Generation probabilities for all TCRbeta clonotypes obtained by the gDNA method from a handful of donors were computed using OLGA. TCRdb mirrors the immuneACCESS table, restricted to in-frame sequences. Some clones are absent from its copies; in checked studies, under half trace to an unresolved V gene, and the reason for the others is unknown. V, J and clone size are taken as reported in that table, and D and trimming were inferred from the DNA itself. Across this sample there are about 710,000 clones, with less than 80% seen only once. Of the sample, around 1.8% is held by the ten largest clones.

The receptor's source is a woman aged 25-40 years in good health. Sequenced: memory CD4+ T cells sorted from blood. The sample's cell subset or site label is to be understood as: CD45RA-negative fraction. The rearranged chain carries TRBV11-2 and TRBJ2-5; tentative D gene TRBD1, with 5 bases matching. The nucleotide sequence reads as follows: TGTGCCAGCAGCCCGTTAGGGGCCCGGGAGACCCAGTACTTC. It translates to CASSPLGARETQYF.